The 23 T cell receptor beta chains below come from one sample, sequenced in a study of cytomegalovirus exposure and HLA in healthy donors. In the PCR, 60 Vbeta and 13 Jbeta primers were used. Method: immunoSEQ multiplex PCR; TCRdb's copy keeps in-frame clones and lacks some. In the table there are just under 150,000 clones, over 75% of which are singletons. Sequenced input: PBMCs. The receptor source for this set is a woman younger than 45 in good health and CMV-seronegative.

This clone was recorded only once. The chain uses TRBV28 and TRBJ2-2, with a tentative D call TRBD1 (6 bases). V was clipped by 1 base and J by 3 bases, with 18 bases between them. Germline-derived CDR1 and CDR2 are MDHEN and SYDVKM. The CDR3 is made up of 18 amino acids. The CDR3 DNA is TGTGCCAGCAGTTTATTCTTTTCTGCAGGGGAAGACACCGGGGAGCTGTTTTTT. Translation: CASSLFFSAGEDTGELFF.

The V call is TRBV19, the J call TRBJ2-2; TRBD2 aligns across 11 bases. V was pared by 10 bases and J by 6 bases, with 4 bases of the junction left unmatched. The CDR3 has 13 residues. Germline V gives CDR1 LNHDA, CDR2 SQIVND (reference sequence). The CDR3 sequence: CAILAGVAGELFF. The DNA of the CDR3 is TGTGCCATACTAGCGGGAGTCGCCGGGGAGCTGTTTTTT.

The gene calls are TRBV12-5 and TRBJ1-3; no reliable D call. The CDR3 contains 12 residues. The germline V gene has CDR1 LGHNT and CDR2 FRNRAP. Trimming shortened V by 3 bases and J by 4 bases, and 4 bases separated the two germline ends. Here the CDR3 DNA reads TGTGCTAGTGGTTTCTTCGGAAACACCATATATTTT. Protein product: CASGFFGNTIYF.

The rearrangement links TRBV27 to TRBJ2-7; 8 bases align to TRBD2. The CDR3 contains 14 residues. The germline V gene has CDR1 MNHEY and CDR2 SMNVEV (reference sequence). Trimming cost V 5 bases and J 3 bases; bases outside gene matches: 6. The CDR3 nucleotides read TGTGCCAGCAGTCTCCGGGAGGGCGGCTACGAGCAGTACTTC. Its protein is CASSLREGGYEQYF.

For the CDR3, the DNA is TGTGCCATCAGTAACAGGGGGACCTTGAACGAGCAGTACTTC. Protein: CAISNRGTLNEQYF. The rearrangement uses TRBV10-3 and TRBJ2-7; 8 nucleotides agree with TRBD1. CDR3 length equals 14 residues. With 5 bases clipped from V and 5 bases from J, the junction kept 8 bases outside the gene matches. Germline lookup yields CDR1 ENHRY and CDR2 SYGVKD.

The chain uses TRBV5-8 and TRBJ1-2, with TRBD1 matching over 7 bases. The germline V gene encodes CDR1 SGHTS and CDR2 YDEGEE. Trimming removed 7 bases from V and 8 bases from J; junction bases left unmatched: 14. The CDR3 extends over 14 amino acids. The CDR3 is CASRATGYSSGYTF. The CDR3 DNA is TGTGCCAGCCGTGCGACAGGGTACTCTAGCGGCTACACCTTC.

The CDR3 protein is CSARTRGNEKLFF. In DNA, the CDR3 is TGCAGCGCCCGAACCAGGGGTAATGAAAAACTGTTTTTT. This rearrangement joins TRBV29-1 to TRBJ1-4, with D maybe TRBD1 (6 bases). V was trimmed by 7 bases and J by 4 bases, leaving 13 bases between them. This CDR3 spans 13 amino acids. Germline loops: CDR1 SQVTM, CDR2 ANQGSEA.

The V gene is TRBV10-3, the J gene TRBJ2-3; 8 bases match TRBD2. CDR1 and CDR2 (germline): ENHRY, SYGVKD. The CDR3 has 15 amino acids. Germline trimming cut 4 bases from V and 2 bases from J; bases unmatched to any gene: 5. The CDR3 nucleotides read TGTGCCATCAGTGTTGGGCGGGAGGTCACAGATACGCAGTATTTT. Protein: CAISVGREVTDTQYF.

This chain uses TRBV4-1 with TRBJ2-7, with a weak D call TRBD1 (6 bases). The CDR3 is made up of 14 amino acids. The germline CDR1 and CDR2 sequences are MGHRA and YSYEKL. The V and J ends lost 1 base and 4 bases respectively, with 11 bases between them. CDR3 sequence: CASSQGNRAYEQYF. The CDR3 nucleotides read TGCGCCAGCAGCCAAGGAAACAGGGCGTACGAGCAGTACTTC.

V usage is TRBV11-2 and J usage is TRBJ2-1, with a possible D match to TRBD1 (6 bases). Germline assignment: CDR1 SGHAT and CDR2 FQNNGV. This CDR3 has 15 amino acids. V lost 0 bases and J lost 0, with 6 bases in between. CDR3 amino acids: CASSLDRGSYNEQFF. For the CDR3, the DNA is TGTGCCAGCAGCTTAGACAGGGGCTCCTACAATGAGCAGTTCTTC.

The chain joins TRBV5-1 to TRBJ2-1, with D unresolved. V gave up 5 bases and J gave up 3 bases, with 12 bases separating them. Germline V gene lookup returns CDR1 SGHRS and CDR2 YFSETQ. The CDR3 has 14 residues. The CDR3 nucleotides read TGCGCCAGCAGGACCAGGCCGGACTACAATGAGCAGTTCTTC. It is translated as CASRTRPDYNEQFF.

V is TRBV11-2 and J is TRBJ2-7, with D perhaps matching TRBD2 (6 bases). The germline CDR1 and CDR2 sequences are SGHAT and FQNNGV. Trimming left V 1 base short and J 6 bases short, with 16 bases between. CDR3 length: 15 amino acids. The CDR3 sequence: CASSLAPSIAVEQYF. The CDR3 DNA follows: TGTGCCAGCAGCTTAGCCCCTTCCATAGCGGTCGAGCAGTACTTC.

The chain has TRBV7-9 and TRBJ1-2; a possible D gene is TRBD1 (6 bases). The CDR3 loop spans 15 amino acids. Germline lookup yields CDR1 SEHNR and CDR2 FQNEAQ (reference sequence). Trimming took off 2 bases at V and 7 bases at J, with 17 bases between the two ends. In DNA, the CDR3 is TGTGCCAGCAGCTTATTGAGTGCGGGGGCGGGTGGCTACACCTTC. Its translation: CASSLLSAGAGGYTF.

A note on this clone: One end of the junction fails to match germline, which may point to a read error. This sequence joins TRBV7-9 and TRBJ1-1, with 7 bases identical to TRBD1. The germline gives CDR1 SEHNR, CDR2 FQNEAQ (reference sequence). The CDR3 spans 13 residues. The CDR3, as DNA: TGTTCCAGCAGCCTGGGGACAGACCCTGAAGCTTTCTTT. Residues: CSSSLGTDPEAFF. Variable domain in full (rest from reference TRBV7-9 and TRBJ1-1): DTGVSQNPRHKITKRGQNVTFRCDPISEHNRLYWYRQTLGQGPEFLTYFQNEAQLEKSRLLSDRFSAERPKGSFSTLEIQRTEQGDSAMYLCSSSLGTDPEAFFGQGTRLTVV.

CDR3 loop: CASSSGLATGELFF. The CDR3 DNA is TGTGCCAGCAGTTCCGGACTGGCGACCGGGGAGCTGTTTTTT. This chain links TRBV27 with TRBJ2-2; D is perhaps TRBD2 (5 bases). From germline, CDR1 is MNHEY and CDR2 SMNVEV (reference sequence). The CDR3 spans 14 residues. The V end was cut by 4 bases, the J end by 5 bases, with 11 bases between.

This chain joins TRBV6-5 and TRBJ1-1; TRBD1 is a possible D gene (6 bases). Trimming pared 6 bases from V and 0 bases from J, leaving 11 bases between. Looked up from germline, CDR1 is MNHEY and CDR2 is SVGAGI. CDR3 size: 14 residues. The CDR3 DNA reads TGTGCCAGCAGAGAGGACAGCATGAACACTGAAGCTTTCTTT. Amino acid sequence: CASREDSMNTEAFF.

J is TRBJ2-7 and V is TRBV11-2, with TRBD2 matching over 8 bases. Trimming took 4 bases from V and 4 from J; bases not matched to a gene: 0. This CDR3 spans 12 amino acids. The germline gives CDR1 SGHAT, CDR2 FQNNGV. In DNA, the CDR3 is TGTGCCAGCAGCTCTAGCGGGTACGAGCAGTACTTC. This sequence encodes CASSSSGYEQYF.

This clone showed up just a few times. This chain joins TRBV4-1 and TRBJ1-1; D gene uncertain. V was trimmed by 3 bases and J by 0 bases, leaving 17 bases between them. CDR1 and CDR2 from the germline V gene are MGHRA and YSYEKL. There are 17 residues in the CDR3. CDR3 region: CASSHPRTLGMNTEAFF. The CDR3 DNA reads TGCGCCAGCAGCCATCCAAGGACTCTCGGGATGAACACTGAAGCTTTCTTT.

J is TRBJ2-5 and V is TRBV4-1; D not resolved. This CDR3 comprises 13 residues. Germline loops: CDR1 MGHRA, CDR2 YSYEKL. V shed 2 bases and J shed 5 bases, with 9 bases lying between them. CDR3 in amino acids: CASSQRVWETQYF. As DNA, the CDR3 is TGCGCCAGCAGCCAACGGGTCTGGGAGACCCAGTACTTC.

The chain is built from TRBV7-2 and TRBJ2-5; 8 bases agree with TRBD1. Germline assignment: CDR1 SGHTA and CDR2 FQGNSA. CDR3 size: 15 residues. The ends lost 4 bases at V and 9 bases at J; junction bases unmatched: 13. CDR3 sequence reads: CASSSPGQGFSSQYF. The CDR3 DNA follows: TGTGCCAGCAGCTCCCCAGGACAGGGCTTCAGTTCCCAGTACTTC.

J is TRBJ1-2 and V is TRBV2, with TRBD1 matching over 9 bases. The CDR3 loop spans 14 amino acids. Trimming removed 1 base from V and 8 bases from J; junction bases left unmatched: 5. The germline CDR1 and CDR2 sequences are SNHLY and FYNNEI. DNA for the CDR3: TGTGCCAGCAGTGAAGTGGAGACAGGGGGAGGCTACACCTTC. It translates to CASSEVETGGGYTF.

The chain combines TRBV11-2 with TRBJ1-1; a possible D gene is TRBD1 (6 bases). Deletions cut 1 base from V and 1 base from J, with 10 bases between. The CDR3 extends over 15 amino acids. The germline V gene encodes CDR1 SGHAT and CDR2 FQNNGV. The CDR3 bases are TGTGCCAGCAGCTTAGGGACAGATTGGAACACTGAAGCTTTCTTT. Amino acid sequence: CASSLGTDWNTEAFF.

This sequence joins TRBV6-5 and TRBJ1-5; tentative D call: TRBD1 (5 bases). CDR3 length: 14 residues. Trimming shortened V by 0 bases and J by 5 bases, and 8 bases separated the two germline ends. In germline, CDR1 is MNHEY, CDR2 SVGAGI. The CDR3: CASSYSTDYQPQHF. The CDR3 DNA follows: TGTGCCAGCAGTTACTCGACAGACTATCAGCCCCAGCATTTT.